This T cell receptor (beta chain) was captured by sequencing in a study of blood T cell repertoires in COVID-19. Study-level information: PBMCs, B-cell-depleted T cells, or T cells were the source of the cDNA or gDNA that made up the material.

Deletions cut 4 bases from V and 2 bases from J, with 12 bases between. In germline, CDR1 is SGHRS, CDR2 YFSETQ. This CDR3 contains 14 residues. Data came from immunoSEQ multiplex PCR; TCRdb stores just in-frame clones and leaves some out. The table records roughly 97,000 clones, roughly 83% of them present only once. The TCR comes from an elderly woman with active or convalescent COVID-19. V usage is TRBV5-1 and J usage is TRBJ1-2; the D is unclear. Sequencing input: peripheral blood. The CDR3 here is CASSPIAGNYGYTF. CDR3 nucleotides: TGCGCCAGCAGCCCGATCGCGGGGAACTATGGCTACACCTTC.